What follows describes a single TCR beta chain. The target antigen is unknown. In the PCR, 60 Vbeta and 13 Jbeta primers were used. Data came from immunoSEQ multiplex PCR; TCRdb stores just in-frame clones and leaves some out. The sample lists about 120,000 clones, about 84% seen once, with roughly 4% in the top ten. This sample is part of a study of cytomegalovirus exposure and HLA in healthy donors. Donors likely had unrecorded immune exposures despite being nominally healthy when sampled. Broader study findings: A missense DCLRE1C variant was associated with V- and J-gene trimming of TCR beta chains in a later analysis, and an independent cohort replicated the association.

Germline loops: CDR1 LNHDA, CDR2 SQIVND (reference sequence). The CDR3 sequence is 17 residues long. Trimming pared 2 bases from V and 4 bases from J, leaving 20 bases between. The chain joins TRBV19 to TRBJ1-2; tentatively, D is TRBD1 (6 bases). Sequenced: PBMCs. The origin of this receptor is a man aged 18 to 29 in good health and CMV-seropositive. The CDR3 DNA sequence: TGTGCCAGTAGTATAAATAGCAGGGGCCCGAGCTCCTATGGCTACACCTTC. Amino acids: CASSINSRGPSSYGYTF.